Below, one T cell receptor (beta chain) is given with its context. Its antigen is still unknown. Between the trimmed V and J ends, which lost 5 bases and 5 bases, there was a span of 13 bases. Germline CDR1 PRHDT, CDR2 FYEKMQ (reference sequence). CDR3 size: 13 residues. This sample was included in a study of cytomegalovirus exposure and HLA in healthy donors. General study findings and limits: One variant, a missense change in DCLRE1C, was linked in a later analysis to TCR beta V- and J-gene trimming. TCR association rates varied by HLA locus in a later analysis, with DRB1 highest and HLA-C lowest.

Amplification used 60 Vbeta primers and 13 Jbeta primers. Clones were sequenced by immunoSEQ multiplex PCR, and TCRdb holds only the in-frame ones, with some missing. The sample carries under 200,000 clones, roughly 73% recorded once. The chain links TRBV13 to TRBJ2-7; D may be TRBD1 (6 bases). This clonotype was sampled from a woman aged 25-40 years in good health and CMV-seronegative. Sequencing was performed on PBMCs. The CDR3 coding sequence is TGTGCCAGCAGCCCACAGGGTGGCGACGAGCAGTACTTC. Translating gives CASSPQGGDEQYF.